A selection of T cell receptor beta chains follows, all from one sample in a study of radiotherapy plus CTLA-4 blockade in lung cancer. Repertoires were generated with immunoSEQ multiplex PCR, while TCRdb's copy carries only in-frame clones and drops some. The table records fewer than 95,000 clones, about 80% of them present only once. This specimen consisted of peripheral blood, obtained from a patient treated with radiotherapy plus ipilimumab. These receptors all come from a human donor with non-small cell lung cancer who had stable disease on radiotherapy plus ipilimumab. The CDR3 runs from the conserved cysteine through the conserved F or W. D genes are given only for firm matches. Expanded clones get a size class; other rows say once, few or many, or leave the size out.

clone size	J gene	V gene	D gene	CDR3 length	CDR3 protein	CDR3 DNA
.	TRBJ2-6	TRBV2	.	16	CASNAGTRSGANVLTF	TGTGCCAGCAATGCGGGGACCCGCTCTGGGGCCAACGTCCTGACTTTC
.	TRBJ2-7	TRBV5-4	.	12	CASSLMWSEQYF	TGTGCCAGCAGCTTGATGTGGTCCGAGCAGTACTTC
few	TRBJ1-1	TRBV6-5	.	12	CASKSRNTEAFF	TGTGCCAGCAAGAGCAGGAACACTGAAGCTTTCTTT
.	TRBJ1-2	TRBV18	.	14	CASSPRAENYGYTF	TGTGCCAGCTCACCCAGGGCAGAGAACTATGGCTACACCTTC
.	TRBJ1-1	TRBV7-9	TRBD1	14	CASSLGQGNTEAFF	TGTGCCAGCAGCTTGGGACAGGGGAATACTGAAGCTTTCTTT
.	TRBJ2-7	TRBV6-1	.	15	CASSRIPEGTYEQYF	TGTGCCAGCTCCCGTATCCCGGAGGGAACCTACGAGCAGTACTTC
few	TRBJ1-3	TRBV5-4	.	14	CASKWDNSGNTIYF	TGTGCCAGCAAGTGGGACAACTCTGGAAACACCATATATTTT
few	TRBJ2-2	TRBV7-2	.	11	CASSFTGELFF	TGTGCCAGCAGCTTCACCGGGGAGCTGTTTTTT
.	TRBJ2-7	TRBV30	.	13	CAWTGGFSYEQYF	TGTGCCTGGACAGGGGGGTTCTCCTACGAGCAGTACTTT
.	TRBJ1-1	TRBV5-4	.	13	CASSKETSTEAFF	TGTGCCAGCAGCAAAGAGACGAGCACTGAAGCTTTCTTT
.	TRBJ2-5	TRBV7-2	.	13	CASSLLSGETQYF	TGTGCCAGCAGCTTACTCTCGGGGGAGACCCAGTACTTC
.	TRBJ1-1	TRBV5-1	.	13	CASSLVMNTEAFF	TGCGCCAGCAGCTTAGTTATGAACACTGAAGCTTTCTTT
few	TRBJ2-1	TRBV5-6	.	14	CASSLPRSDNEQFF	TGTGCCAGCAGCCTCCCTAGATCAGACAATGAGCAGTTCTTC
.	TRBJ2-5	TRBV6-6	.	14	CASSPGPAEETQYF	TGTGCCAGCAGTCCCGGACCAGCGGAAGAGACCCAGTACTTC
.	TRBJ2-7	TRBV5-4	TRBD2	15	CASSREGQGRYEQYF	TGTGCCAGCAGCCGGGAGGGGCAGGGGCGGTACGAGCAGTACTTC
once	TRBJ2-7	TRBV29-1	TRBD2	14	CSVEDRGSSYEQYF	TGCAGCGTTGAAGATCGCGGGAGCTCCTACGAGCAGTACTTC
once	TRBJ2-7	TRBV2	.	10	CASGQHEQYF	TGTGCCAGCGGCCAACACGAGCAGTACTTC
.	TRBJ1-5	TRBV2	.	15	CASSATFQSNQPQHF	TGTGCCAGCAGCGCTACGTTCCAGAGCAATCAGCCCCAGCATTTT
.	TRBJ1-4	TRBV10-3	.	15	CAISDSGATNEKLFF	TGTGCCATCAGTGATTCCGGGGCCACTAATGAAAAACTGTTTTTT
once	TRBJ2-3	TRBV9	.	17	CASSVRGGEMQQDTQYF	TGTGCCAGCAGCGTACGGGGCGGAGAGATGCAGCAAGATACGCAGTATTTT
.	TRBJ1-3	TRBV28	TRBD1	17	CASSLFPRRTGGNTIYF	TGTGCCAGCAGTTTATTCCCGAGACGGACAGGGGGAAACACCATATATTTT
.	TRBJ1-2	TRBV5-6	TRBD1	15	CASSLVGGAVHGYTF	TGTGCCAGCAGCTTGGTAGGGGGCGCGGTTCATGGCTACACCTTC
.	TRBJ1-4	TRBV28	TRBD1	17	CASSHRGGYATNEKLFF	TGTGCCAGCAGTCACAGGGGGGGATATGCAACTAATGAAAAACTGTTTTTT
.	TRBJ1-6	TRBV6-6	TRBD1	14	CASSTKQGTSPLHF	TGTGCCAGCAGTACAAAACAGGGGACTTCACCCCTCCACTTT
once	TRBJ1-6	TRBV9	.	15	CASSGYQGPSGPLHF	TGTGCCAGCAGCGGGTATCAGGGACCGTCCGGACCCCTCCACTTT
.	TRBJ2-7	TRBV18	.	15	CASSPLGTGTYEQYF	TGTGCCAGCTCACCGCTCGGGACCGGCACCTACGAGCAGTACTTC
.	TRBJ2-3	TRBV19	.	13	CASNAFLTDTQYF	TGTGCCAGTAATGCTTTTTTAACGGATACGCAGTATTTT
.	TRBJ1-1	TRBV5-1	TRBD1	14	CASSGGQMNTEAFF	TGCGCCAGCAGCGGGGGACAGATGAACACTGAAGCTTTCTTT
.	TRBJ1-4	TRBV28	.	16	CASSSRVGATNEKLFF	TGTGCCAGCAGTTCACGGGTCGGAGCAACTAATGAAAAACTGTTTTTT
.	TRBJ2-3	TRBV28	TRBD2	17	CASSALEAGDGTDTQYF	TGTGCCAGCAGCGCCCTAGAAGCGGGAGATGGCACAGATACGCAGTATTTT
.	TRBJ1-5	TRBV7-6	.	13	CASSLDGNQPQHF	TGTGCCAGCAGTCTTGATGGCAATCAGCCCCAGCATTTT
.	TRBJ2-1	TRBV5-1	.	14	CASSLGAGINEQFF	TGCGCCAGCAGCTTAGGGGCAGGGATAAATGAGCAGTTCTTC
.	TRBJ1-1	TRBV5-1	.	14	CASSVTGLNTEAFF	TGCGCCAGCAGCGTGACAGGTTTGAACACTGAAGCTTTCTTT
once	TRBJ2-7	TRBV28	TRBD1	15	CASSSPGTVLDEQYF	TGTGCCAGCAGTTCCCCCGGGACAGTTTTAGACGAGCAGTACTTC
.	TRBJ2-7	TRBV5-1	.	14	CASSLYAGAYEQYF	TGCGCCAGCAGCTTGTACGCAGGGGCCTACGAGCAGTACTTC
many	TRBJ1-3	TRBV5-1	.	16	CASSSGGRGGGNTIYF	TGCGCCAGCAGCTCTGGGGGAAGGGGCGGTGGAAACACCATATATTTT
.	TRBJ1-5	TRBV19	.	16	CASSMEGVSYNQPQHF	TGTGCCAGTAGTATGGAAGGGGTTTCGTACAATCAGCCCCAGCATTTT
few	TRBJ1-2	TRBV11-2	TRBD1	18	CASSQRDSGTGGPYGYTF	TGTGCCAGCAGCCAGAGGGATTCCGGGACAGGGGGCCCCTATGGCTACACCTTC
.	TRBJ2-4	TRBV28	TRBD2	16	CASSPKTSGSKNIQYF	TGTGCCAGCAGTCCGAAGACTAGCGGGTCCAAAAACATTCAGTACTTC
.	TRBJ2-7	TRBV6-5	.	12	CASSRGSYEQYF	TGTGCCAGCAGCCGAGGCTCCTACGAGCAGTACTTC
.	TRBJ1-1	TRBV7-3	.	15	CASSRESGGSTEAFF	TGTGCCAGCAGCAGAGAGTCCGGGGGGAGCACTGAAGCTTTCTTT
.	TRBJ2-2	TRBV7-3	TRBD2	16	CASSSGLGLNTGELFF	TGTGCCAGCAGCTCAGGACTAGGGTTGAACACCGGGGAGCTGTTTTTT
.	TRBJ2-1	TRBV19	.	14	CASTPRGGRDEQFF	TGTGCCAGTACCCCTAGGGGGGGTCGAGATGAGCAGTTCTTC
.	TRBJ1-1	TRBV2	.	15	CASSGSRDGNTEAFF	TGTGCCAGCAGTGGGTCCCGGGACGGCAACACTGAAGCTTTCTTT
few	TRBJ2-1	TRBV14	.	15	CASSLLMLGYNEQFF	TGTGCCAGCAGCCTACTTATGTTAGGATACAATGAGCAGTTCTTC
once	TRBJ2-7	TRBV7-9	.	11	CASSLQNEQYF	TGTGCCAGCAGCTTGCAAAACGAGCAGTACTTC
.	TRBJ2-5	TRBV5-1	TRBD2	16	CASSLGGGSRRETQYF	TGCGCCAGCAGCTTGGGCGGCGGGAGTCGGCGGGAGACCCAGTACTTC
.	TRBJ2-3	TRBV11-3	TRBD2	16	CASSLESGRAVDTQYF	TGTGCCAGCAGCTTAGAGTCCGGGAGGGCCGTAGATACGCAGTATTTT
.	TRBJ2-3	TRBV19	TRBD2	17	CASSIVPGLAVTDTQYF	TGTGCCAGTAGTATAGTGCCGGGACTAGCGGTAACAGATACGCAGTATTTT